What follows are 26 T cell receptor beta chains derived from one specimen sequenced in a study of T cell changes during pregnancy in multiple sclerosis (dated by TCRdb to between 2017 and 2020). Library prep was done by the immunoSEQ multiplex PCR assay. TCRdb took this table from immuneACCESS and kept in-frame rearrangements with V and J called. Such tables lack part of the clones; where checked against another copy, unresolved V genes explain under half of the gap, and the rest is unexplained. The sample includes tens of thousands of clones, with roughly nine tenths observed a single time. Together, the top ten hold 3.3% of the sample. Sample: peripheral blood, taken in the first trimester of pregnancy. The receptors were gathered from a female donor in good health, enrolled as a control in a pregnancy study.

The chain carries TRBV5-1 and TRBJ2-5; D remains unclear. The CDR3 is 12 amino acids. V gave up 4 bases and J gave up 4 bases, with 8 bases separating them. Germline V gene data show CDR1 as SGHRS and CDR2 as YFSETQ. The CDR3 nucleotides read TGCGCCAGCAGCGCGGTCCGAGAGACCCAGTACTTC. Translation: CASSAVRETQYF.

CDR3 DNA sequence: TGCGCCAGCAGCCAAGAAGGAGCCACCCTCCAGGAGCAGTTCTTC. Protein: CASSQEGATLQEQFF. The chain recombines TRBV4-3 with TRBJ2-1; D unresolved. Germline assignment: CDR1 LGHNA and CDR2 YSLEER. The CDR3 is made up of 15 amino acids. Trimming shortened V by 0 bases and J by 10 bases, and 16 bases separated the two germline ends.

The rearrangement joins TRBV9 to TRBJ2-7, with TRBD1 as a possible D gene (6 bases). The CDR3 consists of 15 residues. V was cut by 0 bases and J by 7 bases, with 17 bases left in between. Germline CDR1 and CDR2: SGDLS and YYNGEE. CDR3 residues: CASSVGGGREGEQYF. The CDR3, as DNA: TGTGCCAGCAGCGTAGGAGGGGGTCGAGAAGGGGAGCAGTACTTC.

The CDR3 nucleotides are TGTGCCAGCAGCTTTGGCGGTAACACCGGGGAGCTGTTTTTT. This encodes CASSFGGNTGELFF. J is TRBJ2-2 and V is TRBV5-8, with no clear D. Germline-derived CDR1 and CDR2 are SGHTS and YDEGEE. CDR3 length equals 14 residues. V lost 2 bases and J lost 2, with 7 bases in between.

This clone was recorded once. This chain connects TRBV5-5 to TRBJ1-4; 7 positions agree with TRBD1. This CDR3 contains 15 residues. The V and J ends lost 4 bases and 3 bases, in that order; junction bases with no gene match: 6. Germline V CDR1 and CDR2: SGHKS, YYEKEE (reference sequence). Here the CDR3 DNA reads TGTGCCAGCAGCGTGACCGGGACAGCTAATGAAAAACTGTTTTTT. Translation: CASSVTGTANEKLFF.

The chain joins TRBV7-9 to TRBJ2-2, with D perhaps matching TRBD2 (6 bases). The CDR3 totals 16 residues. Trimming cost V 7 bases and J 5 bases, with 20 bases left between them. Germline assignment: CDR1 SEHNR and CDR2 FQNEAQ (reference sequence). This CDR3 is CASTPPRGGGTGELFF. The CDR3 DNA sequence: TGTGCCAGCACCCCGCCGAGGGGAGGAGGGACCGGGGAGCTGTTTTTT.

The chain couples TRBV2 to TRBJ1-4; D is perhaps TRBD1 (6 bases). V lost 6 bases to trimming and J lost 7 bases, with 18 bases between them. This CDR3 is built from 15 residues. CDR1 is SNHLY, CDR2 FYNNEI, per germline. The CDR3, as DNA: TGTGCCAGCAGACGGACGGGGGCGGGAGGTGAAAAACTGTTTTTT. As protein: CASRRTGAGGEKLFF.

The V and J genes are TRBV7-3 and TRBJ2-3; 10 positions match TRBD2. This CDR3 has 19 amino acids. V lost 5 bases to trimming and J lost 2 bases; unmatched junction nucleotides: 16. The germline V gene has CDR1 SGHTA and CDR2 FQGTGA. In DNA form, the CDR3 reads TGTGCCAGCAGCCTAAACGGCCTAGCGGGAGTCGGGAACACAGATACGCAGTATTTT. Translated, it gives CASSLNGLAGVGNTDTQYF.

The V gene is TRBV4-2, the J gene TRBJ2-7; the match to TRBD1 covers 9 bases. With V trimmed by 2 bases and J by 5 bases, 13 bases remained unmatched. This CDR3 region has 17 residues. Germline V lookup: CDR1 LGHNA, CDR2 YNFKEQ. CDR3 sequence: CASSQSIPRDRVDEQYF. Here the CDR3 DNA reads TGTGCCAGCAGCCAATCCATCCCCCGGGACAGGGTCGACGAGCAGTACTTC.

The DNA of the CDR3 is TGTGCCAGCAGTCCCCGAGGTGTGGAGACCCAGTACTTC. It is translated as CASSPRGVETQYF. The chain combines TRBV6-5 with TRBJ2-5; D remains ambiguous. V lost 5 bases and J lost 5, with 12 bases in between. This CDR3 has 13 amino acids. The germline V gene encodes CDR1 MNHEY and CDR2 SVGAGI.

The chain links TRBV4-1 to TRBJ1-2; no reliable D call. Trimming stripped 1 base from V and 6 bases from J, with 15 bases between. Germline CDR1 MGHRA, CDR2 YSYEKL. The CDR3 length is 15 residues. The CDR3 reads CASSQGPALTDGYTF. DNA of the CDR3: TGCGCCAGCAGCCAAGGACCCGCTCTAACAGATGGCTACACCTTC.

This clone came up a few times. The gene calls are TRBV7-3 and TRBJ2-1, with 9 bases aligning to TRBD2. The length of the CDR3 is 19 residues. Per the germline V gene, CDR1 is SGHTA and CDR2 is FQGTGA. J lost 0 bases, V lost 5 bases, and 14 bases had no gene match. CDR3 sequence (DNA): TGTGCCAGCAGCCTCCGGGAGGTAGCGGGAGCCCCCTCCTACAATGAGCAGTTCTTC. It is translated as CASSLREVAGAPSYNEQFF.

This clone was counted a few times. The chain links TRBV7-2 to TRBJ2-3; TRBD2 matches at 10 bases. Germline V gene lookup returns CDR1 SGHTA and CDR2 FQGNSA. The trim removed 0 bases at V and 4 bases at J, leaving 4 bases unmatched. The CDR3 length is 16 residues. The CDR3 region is CASSLALAGVADTQYF. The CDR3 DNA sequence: TGTGCCAGCAGCTTAGCGCTAGCGGGGGTAGCAGATACGCAGTATTTT.

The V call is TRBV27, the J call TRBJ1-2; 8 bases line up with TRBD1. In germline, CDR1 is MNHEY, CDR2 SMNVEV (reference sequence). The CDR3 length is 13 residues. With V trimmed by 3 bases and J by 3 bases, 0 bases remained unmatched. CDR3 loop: CASSLGQDYGYTF. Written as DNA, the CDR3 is TGTGCCAGCAGTTTGGGACAGGACTATGGCTACACCTTC.

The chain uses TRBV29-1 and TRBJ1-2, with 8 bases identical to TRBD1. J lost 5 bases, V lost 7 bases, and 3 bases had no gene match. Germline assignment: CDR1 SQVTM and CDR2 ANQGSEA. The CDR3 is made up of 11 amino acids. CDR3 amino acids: CSGGQEYGYTF. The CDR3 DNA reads TGCAGCGGGGGACAGGAGTATGGCTACACCTTC. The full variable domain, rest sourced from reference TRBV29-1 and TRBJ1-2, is SAVISQKPSRDICQRGTSLTIQCQVDSQVTMMFWYRQQPGQSLTLIATANQGSEATYESGFVIDKFPISRPNLTFSTLTVSNMSPEDSSIYLCSGGQEYGYTFGSGTRLTVV.

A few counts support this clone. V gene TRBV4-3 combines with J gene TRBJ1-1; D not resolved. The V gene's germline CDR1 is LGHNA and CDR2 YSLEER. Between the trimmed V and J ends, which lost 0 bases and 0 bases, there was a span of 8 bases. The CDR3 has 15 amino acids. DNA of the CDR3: TGCGCCAGCAGCCAAGATGAGGATTTGAACACTGAAGCTTTCTTT. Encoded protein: CASSQDEDLNTEAFF.

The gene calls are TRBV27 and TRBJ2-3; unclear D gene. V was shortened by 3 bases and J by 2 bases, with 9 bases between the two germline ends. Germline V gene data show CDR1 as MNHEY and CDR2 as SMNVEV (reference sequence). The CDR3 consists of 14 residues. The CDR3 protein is CASSFGPYTDTQYF. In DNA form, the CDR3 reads TGTGCCAGCAGTTTTGGGCCTTACACAGATACGCAGTATTTT.

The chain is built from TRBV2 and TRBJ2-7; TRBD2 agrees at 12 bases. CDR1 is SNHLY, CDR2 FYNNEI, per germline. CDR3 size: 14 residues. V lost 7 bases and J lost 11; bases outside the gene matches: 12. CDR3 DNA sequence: TGTGCCAGCACCCTGGGGACTAGCGGGTCATTGGAGTACTTC. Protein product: CASTLGTSGSLEYF.

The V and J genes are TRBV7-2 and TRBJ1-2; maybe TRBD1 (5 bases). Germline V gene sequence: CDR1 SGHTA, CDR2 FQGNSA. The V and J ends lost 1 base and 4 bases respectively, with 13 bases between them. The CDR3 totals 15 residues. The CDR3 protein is CASSLGRGISYGYTF. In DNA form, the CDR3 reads TGTGCCAGCAGCTTAGGAAGGGGAATTAGCTATGGCTACACCTTC.

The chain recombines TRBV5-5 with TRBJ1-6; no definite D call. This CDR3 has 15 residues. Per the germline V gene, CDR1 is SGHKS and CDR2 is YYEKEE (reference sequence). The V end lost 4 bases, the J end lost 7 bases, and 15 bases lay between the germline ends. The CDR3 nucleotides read TGTGCCAGCAGCGCGGCCCGGATCGGAAATTCACCCCTCCACTTT. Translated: CASSAARIGNSPLHF.

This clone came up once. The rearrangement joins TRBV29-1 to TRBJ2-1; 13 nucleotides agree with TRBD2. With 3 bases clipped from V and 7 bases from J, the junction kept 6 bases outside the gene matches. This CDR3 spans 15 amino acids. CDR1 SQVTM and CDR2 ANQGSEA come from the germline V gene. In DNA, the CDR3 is TGCAGCGTTGATACGGGGACTAGCGGGGAGAATGAGCAGTTCTTC. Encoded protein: CSVDTGTSGENEQFF.

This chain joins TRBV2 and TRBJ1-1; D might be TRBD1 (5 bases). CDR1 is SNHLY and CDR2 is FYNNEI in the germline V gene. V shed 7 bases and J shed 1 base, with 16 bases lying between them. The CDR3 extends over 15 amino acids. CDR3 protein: CASIESQGSNTEAFF. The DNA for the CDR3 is TGTGCCAGCATCGAATCCCAGGGTTCGAACACTGAAGCTTTCTTT.

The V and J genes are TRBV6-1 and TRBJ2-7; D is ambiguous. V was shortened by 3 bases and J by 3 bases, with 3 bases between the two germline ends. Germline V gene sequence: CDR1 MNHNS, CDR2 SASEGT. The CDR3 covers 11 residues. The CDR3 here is CASSEYYEQYF. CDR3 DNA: TGTGCCAGCAGTGAGTACTACGAGCAGTACTTC.

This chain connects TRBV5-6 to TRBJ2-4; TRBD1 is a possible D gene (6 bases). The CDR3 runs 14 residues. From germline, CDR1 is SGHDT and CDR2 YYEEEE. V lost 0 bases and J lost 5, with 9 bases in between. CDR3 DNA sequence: TGTGCCAGCAGCTTGGTGGGACAAGAAAACATTCAGTACTTC. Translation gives CASSLVGQENIQYF.

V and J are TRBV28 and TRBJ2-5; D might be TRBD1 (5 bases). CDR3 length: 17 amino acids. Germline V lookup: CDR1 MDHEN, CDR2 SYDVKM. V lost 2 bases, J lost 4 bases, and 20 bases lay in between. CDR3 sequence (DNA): TGTGCCAGCAGTTTAAGGGCGAGGACACGCCATCCAGAGACCCAGTACTTC. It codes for CASSLRARTRHPETQYF.

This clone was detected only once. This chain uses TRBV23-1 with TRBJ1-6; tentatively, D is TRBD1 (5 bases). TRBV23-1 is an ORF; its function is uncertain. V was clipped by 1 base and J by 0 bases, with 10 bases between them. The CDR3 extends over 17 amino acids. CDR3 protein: CASSQFPGHSYNSPLHF. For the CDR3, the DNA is TGCGCCAGCAGTCAATTCCCAGGACACTCCTATAATTCACCCCTCCACTTT.